Listed below are T cell receptor beta chains from one sample, sequenced in a study of molecular identifiers for immune sequencing clone quantification. TCRdb passed the PCR reads through MiXCR, listing each CDR3 protein once. Among under 100,000 distinct CDR3 sequences listed, 25% were seen once. Sequenced sample: naive CD8+ T cells from blood, with Jurkat cell RNA spiked in. The receptors derive from a human donor in good health. Some libraries in this study had Jurkat cell RNA spiked in. CDR3s include the opening cysteine and the closing phenylalanine or tryptophan. Clone size is stated in some rows and not others, as once, few, many or a class when expanded.

v_call clone_size cdr3_aa
TRBV7-9 many CASSLEEWTGELFF
TRBV12-5 few CASALGGGDEQFF
TRBV7-6 few CASSLSRVPSSGANVLTF
TRBV7-9 . CASSLVLAGLYNEQFF
TRBV19 many CASSPAWGSQFF
TRBV4-3 many CASSQGYLAGDNEQFF
TRBV27 few CASSLLEAGELFF
TRBV7-9 many CASSSQRGARGNEQFF
TRBV27 many CASSSTGLYNQPQHF
TRBV11-2 . CASSVGFDTQYF
TRBV28 many CASSLASGREWTDTQYF
TRBV5-4 many CASTLSGSGNEQFF
TRBV5-5 many CASSPGTGLVADTQYF
TRBV4-3 . CASSQDWLAGASGELFF
TRBV10-2 . CASSESWMNEKLFF
TRBV19 once CACSPTGGGNQPQHF
TRBV4-1 many CASTLTSGEYNEQFF
TRBV4-1 few CASSHRKTDTQYF
TRBV2 . CASSGLDSSYEQYF
TRBV19 . CASSTGRGLVYEQYF
TRBV7-9 many CASSLVGGQGEAFF
TRBV5-1 many CASREDRAKNIQYF
TRBV7-9 . CASSSRSSGASQETQYF
TRBV19 . CASSIDQGLAGYEQYF
TRBV7-2 few CASSLVRGEGTQYF
TRBV5-6 many CASSLAADEQYF
TRBV11-2 once CASSPTGDSNQPQHF
TRBV19 many CASRTGANTEAFF
TRBV10-2 few CASTEYTSTDTQYF
TRBV11-2 few CASSLRTSGKLGGTQYF
TRBV20-1 few CSANPRGIAPDTQYF
TRBV19 . CASSIFEKDEQYF
TRBV7-2 many CASSPTSGGTEDEQYF
TRBV4-3 many CASSQATGLAGTDTQYF
TRBV27 . CASRLGRAGTGELFF
TRBV7-9 . CASSLTAGNTGELFF
TRBV19 few CASSGTEAWGTGELFF
TRBV29-1 . CSVGTKNYYEQYF
TRBV5-4 many CASSSGDRGRLGEQYF
TRBV2 . CASSVGLAGPTNTGELFF
TRBV6-2/TRBV6-3 . CASSGMTGWMNTEAFF
TRBV11-2 . CASSSVTEDINGQFF
TRBV12-3/TRBV12-4 . CASSLAQRGFVSDTQYF
TRBV5-1 . CASSLVILQGRDTQYF
TRBV7-2 once CASSRTDLGGGGELFF
TRBV4-3 many CASSPTSSGALQETQYF
TRBV2 . CASRRAEIDTGELFF
TRBV7-9 many CASKNSNTEAFF
TRBV2 . CASSGTLNTEAFF
TRBV7-9 few CASNDLGRGPYTDTQYF
TRBV3-1 few CASSQGEGQPQHF
TRBV4-2 . CASSQDTYEQYF
TRBV7-8 many CASSLVGELGNQPQHF
TRBV27 few CASSLKGTYFGELFF